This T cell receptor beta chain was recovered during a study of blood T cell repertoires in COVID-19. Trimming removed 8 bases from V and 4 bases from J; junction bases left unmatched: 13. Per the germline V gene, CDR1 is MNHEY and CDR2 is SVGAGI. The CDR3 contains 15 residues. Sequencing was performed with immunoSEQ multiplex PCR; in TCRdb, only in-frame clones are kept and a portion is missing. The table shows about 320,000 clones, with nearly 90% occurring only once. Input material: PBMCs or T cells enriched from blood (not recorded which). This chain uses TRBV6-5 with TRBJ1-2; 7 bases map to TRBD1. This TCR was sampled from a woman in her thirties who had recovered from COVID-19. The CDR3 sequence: CASHLTGQPIYGYTF. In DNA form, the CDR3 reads TGTGCCAGCCACCTTACGGGACAGCCTATCTATGGCTACACCTTC.